Listed here are 3 T cell receptor beta chains from one sample, sequenced in a study of cytomegalovirus exposure and HLA in healthy donors (dated by TCRdb to 2017 to 2019). Receptor libraries were prepared by the immunoSEQ multiplex PCR assay. For the multiplex PCR, a mixture combining 60 forward primers for TCR Vbeta segments and 13 reverse primers for TCR Jbeta segments was used. TCRdb mirrors the immuneACCESS table, restricted to in-frame sequences. Some clones are absent from its copies; in checked studies, under half trace to an unresolved V gene, and the reason for the others is unknown. Within this sample are roughly 80,000 clones, with 70% to 85% of them counted one time only. In total, the top ten clones hold roughly 3% of the sample. The sequenced sample consisted of PBMCs. The receptors stem from a man aged 50-59 years in good health and CMV-seropositive.

The chain links TRBV2 to TRBJ2-1; D not certain. The CDR3 extends over 13 amino acids. Germline CDR1 SNHLY, CDR2 FYNNEI. V lost 4 bases, J lost 0 bases, and 4 bases lay in between. In DNA, the CDR3 is TGTGCCAGCAGTGGCAGCTCCTACAATGAGCAGTTCTTC. It codes for CASSGSSYNEQFF.

The sample holds one count of this clone. The CDR3 coding sequence is TGTGCCAGCTCACCGGGGCAGCTCAATGAAAAACTGTTTTTT. Translated: CASSPGQLNEKLFF. This chain connects TRBV18 to TRBJ1-4; D may be TRBD1 (5 bases). V was pared by 3 bases and J by 5 bases, with 10 bases between. The CDR3 is 14 residues long. The germline V gene has CDR1 KGHSH and CDR2 LQKENI. Variable domain in full (rest from reference TRBV18 and TRBJ1-4): NAGVMQNPRHLVRRRGQEARLRCSPMKGHSHVYWYRQLPEEGLKFMVYLQKENIIDESGMPKERFSAEFPKEGPSILRIQQVVRGDSAAYFCASSPGQLNEKLFFGSGTQLSVL.

J is TRBJ2-2 and V is TRBV5-1; 7 bases align to TRBD2. Germline CDR1 reads SGHRS; CDR2 reads YFSETQ. V lost 0 bases and J lost 1; bases outside the gene matches: 3. The CDR3 runs 16 residues. The CDR3 region has the DNA TGCGCCAGCAGCTTGGAGGCGGGAGTGAACACCGGGGAGCTGTTTTTT. This encodes CASSLEAGVNTGELFF.